Shown below are 14 T cell receptor beta chains from a single sample sequenced in a study of T cell responses to AZD1222 COVID-19 vaccine. Libraries were prepared by immunoSEQ multiplex PCR; TCRdb keeps only in-frame clonotypes and omits some of them. The data show 150,000 or so clones, with less than 95% seen just once and 4% to 5.5% held by the top ten. This specimen was peripheral blood, taken on day 0 of AZD1222 vaccination. Receptors were obtained from an adult in good health.

The chain uses TRBV19 and TRBJ1-1; possibly TRBD1 for D (6 bases). V was cut by 1 base and J by 4 bases, with 13 bases left in between. The CDR3 length is 15 residues. Per the germline V gene, CDR1 is LNHDA and CDR2 is SQIVND (reference sequence). CDR3 coding DNA: TGTGCCAGTAGTATAGCCGGGCAGGGGAGCACTGAAGCTTTCTTT. This codes for CASSIAGQGSTEAFF.

The chain has TRBV2 and TRBJ1-4; no firm D call. Germline CDR1 is SNHLY and CDR2 is FYNNEI. This CDR3 contains 15 residues. Trimming pared 2 bases from V and 8 bases from J, leaving 15 bases between. The CDR3: CASSEPGVSHEKLFF. CDR3 DNA sequence: TGTGCCAGCAGTGAACCGGGAGTCAGTCACGAAAAACTGTTTTTT.

The rearrangement links TRBV18 to TRBJ1-4; D remains unclear. Germline V CDR1 and CDR2: KGHSH, LQKENI. The CDR3 extends over 15 amino acids. Between the trimmed V and J ends, which lost 2 bases and 7 bases, there was a span of 14 bases. The chain's CDR3 is CASSPVSTGGEKLFF. For the CDR3, the DNA is TGTGCCAGCTCACCAGTCTCCACGGGCGGTGAAAAACTGTTTTTT. The full variable domain, in which reference TRBV18 and TRBJ1-4 provide the parts outside the CDR3, is NAGVMQNPRHLVRRRGQEARLRCSPMKGHSHVYWYRQLPEEGLKFMVYLQKENIIDESGMPKERFSAEFPKEGPSILRIQQVVRGDSAAYFCASSPVSTGGEKLFFGSGTQLSVL.

The V call is TRBV3-1 (or the pseudogene TRBV3-2), the J call TRBJ2-3, with 13 bases fitting TRBD2. The CDR3 sequence is 19 residues long. Trimming at V came to 1 base and at J to 2 bases, leaving 9 bases not matched to a gene. The germline gives CDR1 LGHDT, CDR2 YNNKEL (reference sequence). CDR3 amino acids: CASSQADGLAGAFTDTQYF. As DNA, the CDR3 is TGTGCCAGCAGCCAAGCGGATGGACTAGCGGGGGCCTTCACAGATACGCAGTATTTT.

This CDR3 reads CASSPRIEDEKLFF. CDR3 nucleotides: TGTGCCAGCAGCCCGCGTATTGAAGATGAAAAACTGTTTTTT. This rearrangement joins TRBV5-5 to TRBJ1-4; D not resolved. Looked up from germline, CDR1 is SGHKS and CDR2 is YYEKEE (reference sequence). V was cut by 4 bases and J by 6 bases, with 13 bases left in between. This CDR3 contains 14 residues.

The chain is built from TRBV27 and TRBJ2-7, with no clear D. The CDR3 has 14 amino acids. From germline, CDR1 is MNHEY and CDR2 SMNVEV (reference sequence). Trimming left V 5 bases short and J 2 bases short, with 13 bases between. CDR3 residues: CASSPLDAAYEQYF. DNA of the CDR3: TGTGCCAGCAGTCCCCTGGACGCGGCCTACGAGCAGTACTTC.

CDR3 in DNA: TGTGCCAGCAGTCCGACAGGGGGCCTTGGCTACACCTTC. Protein product: CASSPTGGLGYTF. The gene calls are TRBV6-2 or TRBV6-3 and TRBJ1-2; 10 bases are a match to TRBD1. The CDR3 extends over 13 amino acids. The ends lost 5 bases at V and 7 bases at J; junction bases unmatched: 4. In germline, CDR1 is MNHEY, CDR2 SVGEGT.

The chain couples TRBV29-1 to TRBJ1-3; D is perhaps TRBD1 (5 bases). In germline, CDR1 is SQVTM, CDR2 ANQGSEA. V was pared by 0 bases and J by 0 bases, with 9 bases between. The length of the CDR3 is 15 residues. The CDR3 reads CSVEEADSSGNTIYF. The CDR3 DNA is TGCAGCGTTGAAGAGGCTGACAGCTCTGGAAACACCATATATTTT.

The chain employs TRBV28 and TRBJ1-2, with a tentative D call TRBD1 (6 bases). The CDR3 has 13 amino acids. V was clipped by 8 bases and J by 8 bases, with 18 bases between them. The germline V gene has CDR1 MDHEN and CDR2 SYDVKM. The CDR3 DNA is TGTGCCAGCCGGGTAGGGGGGTATGAAGGCTACACCTTC. Translating it yields CASRVGGYEGYTF.

This sequence joins TRBV27 and TRBJ2-7; the match to TRBD1 covers 9 bases. The germline V gene encodes CDR1 MNHEY and CDR2 SMNVEV (reference sequence). This CDR3 has 15 residues. After removal of 0 bases from V and 6 bases from J, the junction contained 6 bases not matched to a gene. CDR3 in DNA: TGTGCCAGCAGTTTATCGCGGACAGGGGCTTTCGAGCAGTACTTC. Amino acid sequence: CASSLSRTGAFEQYF.

In its sample, this clone was seen a few times. The chain recombines TRBV3-1 (or the pseudogene TRBV3-2) with TRBJ2-2; a weak D match, TRBD2 (6 bases). Deletions cut 4 bases from V and 6 bases from J, with 9 bases between. This CDR3 region has 13 residues. Germline loops: CDR1 LGHDT, CDR2 YNNKEL (reference sequence). The CDR3 sequence is CASSPGLPGELFF. Written as DNA, the CDR3 is TGTGCCAGCAGCCCCGGACTACCCGGGGAGCTGTTTTTT.

This chain links TRBV4-1 with TRBJ2-1; perhaps TRBD2 as D (6 bases). Trimming took off 5 bases at V and 6 bases at J, with 17 bases between the two ends. There are 15 residues in the CDR3. Germline V gives CDR1 MGHRA, CDR2 YSYEKL. The CDR3 nucleotides are TGCGCCAGCAGCGACCGGGACTTAGCCATCAATGAGCAGTTCTTC. It codes for CASSDRDLAINEQFF.

V and J are TRBV18 and TRBJ1-1; TRBD1 might be the D (6 bases). This CDR3 has 16 residues. In germline, CDR1 is KGHSH, CDR2 LQKENI. V gave up 2 bases and J gave up 4 bases, with 17 bases separating them. The CDR3 DNA reads as TGTGCCAGCTCACCAAGTAGGGTTGGCAGGGGCACTGAAGCTTTCTTT. Its translation is CASSPSRVGRGTEAFF.

The chain uses TRBV7-9 and TRBJ2-2; no definite D call. CDR3 size: 13 residues. Germline V lookup: CDR1 SEHNR, CDR2 FQNEAQ (reference sequence). With 3 bases removed from V and 7 bases from J, the gap between germline ends came to 9 bases. The CDR3 coding sequence is TGTGCCAGCAGCTTGTTAGGCCTCGGGGAGCTGTTTTTT. Amino acids: CASSLLGLGELFF.